Listed below are T cell receptor beta chains from one sample, sequenced in a study of blood T cell repertoires in COVID-19. Profiled with immunoSEQ multiplex PCR; TCRdb holds only in-frame clones, not every one. The sample lists 200,000 to 250,000 clones, 75% to 85% occurring once. Sequenced material: peripheral blood. Source of these receptors: an elderly woman with COVID-19, enrolled during active disease. Each CDR3 is given with its conserved first and last residue. D genes are given only for firm matches. Clone sizes are given selectively: once, few, many, or a class where the clone is expanded.

CDR3: CASSQGAGGREQYF
DNA: TGTGCCAGCAGCCAGGGAGCGGGAGGAAGAGAGCAGTACTTC
V: TRBV3-1/TRBV3-2
size: .
D: TRBD2
J: TRBJ2-7
length: 14

CDR3: CASSNSPDTEAFF
DNA: TGTGCCAGCAGTAATTCCCCGGACACTGAAGCTTTCTTT
V: TRBV9
size: .
D: .
J: TRBJ1-1
length: 13

CDR3: CASSEGFAGGLNEQFF
DNA: TGTGCCAGCAGTGAAGGCTTCGCGGGGGGACTCAATGAGCAGTTCTTC
V: TRBV6-4
size: few
D: TRBD2
J: TRBJ2-1
length: 16

CDR3: CAWRGAGKGGYTF
DNA: TGTGCCTGGAGAGGGGCAGGAAAGGGTGGCTACACCTTC
V: TRBV30
size: .
D: .
J: TRBJ1-2
length: 13

CDR3: CASSDGYTNEKLFF
DNA: TGCGCCAGCAGTGACGGGTATACTAATGAAAAACTGTTTTTT
V: TRBV10-2
size: .
D: .
J: TRBJ1-4
length: 14

CDR3: CASSFQGTTEQFF
DNA: TGTGCCAGCAGCTTTCAGGGGACGACCGAGCAGTTCTTC
V: TRBV7-9
size: .
D: .
J: TRBJ2-1
length: 13

CDR3: CASNTVGGQPQHF
DNA: TGTGCCAGCAATACAGTGGGAGGTCAGCCCCAGCATTTT
V: TRBV6-5
size: .
D: .
J: TRBJ1-5
length: 13

CDR3: CASSGGYSPLHF
DNA: TGTGCCAGCAGTGGAGGGTATTCACCCCTCCACTTT
V: TRBV6-6
size: .
D: .
J: TRBJ1-6
length: 12

CDR3: CASSQGSGGNTEAFF
DNA: TGCGCCAGCAGCCAAGGGTCAGGGGGGAACACTGAAGCTTTCTTT
V: TRBV4-1
size: .
D: TRBD1
J: TRBJ1-1
length: 15

CDR3: CATSRVGGGVQETQYF
DNA: TGTGCCACCAGCAGGGTGGGTGGAGGGGTTCAAGAGACCCAGTACTTC
V: TRBV15
size: .
D: .
J: TRBJ2-5
length: 16

CDR3: CASNKTGPIPSNQPQHF
DNA: TGCGCCAGCAACAAGACAGGCCCCATCCCTAGCAATCAGCCCCAGCATTTT
V: TRBV10-1
size: .
D: .
J: TRBJ1-5
length: 17

CDR3: CAWYKILRKAFF
DNA: TGTGCCTGGTATAAAATCCTGAGGAAAGCTTTCTTT
V: TRBV30
size: .
D: .
J: TRBJ1-1
length: 12

CDR3: CASSPWGQGMEADTQYF
DNA: TGTGCCAGCAGCCCCTGGGGACAGGGCATGGAGGCAGATACGCAGTATTTT
V: TRBV7-2
size: .
D: TRBD1
J: TRBJ2-3
length: 17

CDR3: CASSSSGGYYGYTF
DNA: TGCGCCAGCAGCTCCTCCGGCGGCTATTATGGCTACACCTTC
V: TRBV5-1
size: .
D: .
J: TRBJ1-2
length: 14

CDR3: CASSQRGLLNTGELFF
DNA: TGCGCCAGCAGCCAGCGGGGACTTTTAAACACCGGGGAGCTGTTTTTT
V: TRBV4-3
size: .
D: .
J: TRBJ2-2
length: 16

CDR3: CASSLTGRGTEAFF
DNA: TGTGCCAGCAGCTTAACGGGGAGGGGCACTGAAGCTTTCTTT
V: TRBV7-3
size: .
D: .
J: TRBJ1-1
length: 14

CDR3: CASSIGQGFYEQYF
DNA: TGTGCCAGTAGTATTGGTCAGGGGTTCTACGAGCAGTACTTC
V: TRBV19
size: many
D: .
J: TRBJ2-7
length: 14

CDR3: CASQRGSSYEQYF
DNA: TGTGCCAGCCAGAGGGGGAGCTCCTACGAGCAGTACTTC
V: TRBV6-5
size: .
D: .
J: TRBJ2-7
length: 13

CDR3: CASNDRDFFYGYTF
DNA: TGTGCCAGCAACGACAGGGATTTTTTCTATGGCTACACCTTC
V: TRBV6-6
size: .
D: TRBD1
J: TRBJ1-2
length: 14

CDR3: CASSFGGQPQHF
DNA: TGTGCCAGCAGCTTTGGGGGCCAGCCCCAGCATTTT
V: TRBV7-9
size: .
D: .
J: TRBJ1-5
length: 12

CDR3: CASQIGVGNTEAFF
DNA: TGTGCCAGCCAAATAGGGGTCGGGAACACTGAAGCTTTCTTT
V: TRBV7-9
size: .
D: .
J: TRBJ1-1
length: 14

CDR3: CASMADSSYEQYF
DNA: TGTGCCAGTATGGCGGACTCTTCCTACGAGCAGTACTTC
V: TRBV19
size: .
D: .
J: TRBJ2-7
length: 13

CDR3: CSVVGTALNYGYTF
DNA: TGCAGCGTTGTTGGGACAGCACTTAACTATGGCTACACCTTC
V: TRBV29-1
size: .
D: TRBD1
J: TRBJ1-2
length: 14

CDR3: CASSSKDRARGTQYF
DNA: TGTGCCAGCAGTTCCAAAGACAGGGCTAGGGGGACCCAGTACTTC
V: TRBV28
size: once
D: TRBD1
J: TRBJ2-5
length: 15

CDR3: CASSPNKGGEVYGYTF
DNA: TGTGCCAGCTCACCAAATAAAGGGGGCGAGGTCTATGGCTACACCTTC
V: TRBV18
size: .
D: TRBD1
J: TRBJ1-2
length: 16

CDR3: CASSSRQGVAGELFF
DNA: TGTGCCAGCAGTAGCAGACAGGGTGTCGCCGGGGAGCTGTTTTTT
V: TRBV27
size: .
D: TRBD1
J: TRBJ2-2
length: 15

CDR3: CASIPWRGTDTQYF
DNA: TGTGCCAGCATACCCTGGAGGGGCACAGATACGCAGTATTTT
V: TRBV7-2
size: .
D: .
J: TRBJ2-3
length: 14

CDR3: CASSPTWDRRNEQYF
DNA: TGTGCCAGCAGCCCGACCTGGGACAGGAGAAACGAGCAGTACTTC
V: TRBV7-2
size: .
D: TRBD1
J: TRBJ2-7
length: 15

CDR3: CASSLVQTSLWMDEQFF
DNA: TGTGCCAGCAGCTTGGTTCAGACATCCCTATGGATGGATGAGCAGTTCTTC
V: TRBV5-6
size: few
D: .
J: TRBJ2-1
length: 17

CDR3: CASSLGGLSNEQYF
DNA: TGCGCCAGCAGCTTGGGAGGGCTATCCAACGAGCAGTACTTC
V: TRBV5-1
size: once
D: .
J: TRBJ2-7
length: 14

CDR3: CASHGLGQTYEQYF
DNA: TGTGCCAGCCACGGCTTGGGACAGACCTACGAGCAGTACTTC
V: TRBV2
size: .
D: TRBD1
J: TRBJ2-7
length: 14

CDR3: CASSTLTGELFF
DNA: TGTGCCAGCAGTACTCTAACCGGGGAGCTGTTTTTT
V: TRBV28
size: .
D: .
J: TRBJ2-2
length: 12

CDR3: CAWSVLSGAGQPQHF
DNA: TGTGCCTGGAGTGTATTGTCAGGGGCAGGGCAGCCCCAGCATTTT
V: TRBV30
size: few
D: .
J: TRBJ1-5
length: 15

CDR3: CASSAGQGFLPLHF
DNA: TGTGCCAGCAGCGCGGGACAGGGGTTCTTACCCCTCCACTTT
V: TRBV9
size: once
D: TRBD1
J: TRBJ1-6
length: 14

CDR3: CATSGTANYGYTF
DNA: TGTGCCACCAGTGGTACGGCTAACTATGGCTACACCTTC
V: TRBV24-1
size: .
D: .
J: TRBJ1-2
length: 13

CDR3: CASSGRGSNQPQHF
DNA: TGTGCCAGCAGCGGCAGGGGTAGCAATCAGCCCCAGCATTTT
V: TRBV7-8
size: .
D: .
J: TRBJ1-5
length: 14

CDR3: CASSRQVDYGYTF
DNA: TGTGCCAGCAGCCGACAGGTGGACTATGGCTACACCTTC
V: TRBV5-4
size: .
D: .
J: TRBJ1-2
length: 13

CDR3: CASSFYREPYEQYF
DNA: TGTGCCAGCAGCTTCTACCGGGAACCCTACGAGCAGTACTTC
V: TRBV5-4
size: few
D: .
J: TRBJ2-7
length: 14

CDR3: CATGLAASYEQYF
DNA: TGTGCCACGGGACTAGCGGCGTCCTACGAGCAGTACTTC
V: TRBV10-3
size: once
D: TRBD2
J: TRBJ2-7
length: 13

CDR3: CASSYDSGSNEKLFF
DNA: TGTGCCAGCAGTTACGACAGTGGCTCTAATGAAAAACTGTTTTTT
V: TRBV6-5
size: once
D: .
J: TRBJ1-4
length: 15

CDR3: CASSTGGNYGYTF
DNA: TGTGCCAGCAGTACAGGGGGTAACTATGGCTACACCTTC
V: TRBV6-5
size: .
D: TRBD1
J: TRBJ1-2
length: 13

CDR3: CASSPGQGSNYGYTF
DNA: TGTGCCAGCAGCCCAGGACAGGGGTCCAACTATGGCTACACCTTC
V: TRBV7-2
size: .
D: TRBD1
J: TRBJ1-2
length: 15